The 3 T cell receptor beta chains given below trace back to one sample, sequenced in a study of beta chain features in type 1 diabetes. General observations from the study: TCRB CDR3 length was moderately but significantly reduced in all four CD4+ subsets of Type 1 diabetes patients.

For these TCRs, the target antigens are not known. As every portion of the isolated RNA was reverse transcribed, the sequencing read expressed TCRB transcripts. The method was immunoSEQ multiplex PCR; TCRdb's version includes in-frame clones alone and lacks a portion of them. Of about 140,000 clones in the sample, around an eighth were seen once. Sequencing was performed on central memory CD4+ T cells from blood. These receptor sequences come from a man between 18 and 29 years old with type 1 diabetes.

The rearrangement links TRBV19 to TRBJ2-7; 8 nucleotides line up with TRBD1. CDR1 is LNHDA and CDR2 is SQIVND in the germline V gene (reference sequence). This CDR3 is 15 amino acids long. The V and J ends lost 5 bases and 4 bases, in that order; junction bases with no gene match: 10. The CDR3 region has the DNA TGTGCCAGTAGTCCCGGACAGGGAAAGAGGTACGAGCAGTACTTC. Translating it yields CASSPGQGKRYEQYF.

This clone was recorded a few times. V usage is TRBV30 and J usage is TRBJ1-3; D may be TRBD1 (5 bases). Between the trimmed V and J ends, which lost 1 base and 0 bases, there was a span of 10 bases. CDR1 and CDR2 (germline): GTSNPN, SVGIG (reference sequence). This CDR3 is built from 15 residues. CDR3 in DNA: TGTGCCTGGAGTGGGGGACTGGGCTCTGGAAACACCATATATTTT. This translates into CAWSGGLGSGNTIYF.

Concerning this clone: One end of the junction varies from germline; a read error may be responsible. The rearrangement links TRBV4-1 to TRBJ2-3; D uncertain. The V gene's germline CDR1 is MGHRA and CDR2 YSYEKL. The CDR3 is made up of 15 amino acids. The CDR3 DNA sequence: TGTGCCAGCAGCCAATCCAGTGGACCCACAGATACGCAGTATTTT. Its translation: CASSQSSGPTDTQYF.